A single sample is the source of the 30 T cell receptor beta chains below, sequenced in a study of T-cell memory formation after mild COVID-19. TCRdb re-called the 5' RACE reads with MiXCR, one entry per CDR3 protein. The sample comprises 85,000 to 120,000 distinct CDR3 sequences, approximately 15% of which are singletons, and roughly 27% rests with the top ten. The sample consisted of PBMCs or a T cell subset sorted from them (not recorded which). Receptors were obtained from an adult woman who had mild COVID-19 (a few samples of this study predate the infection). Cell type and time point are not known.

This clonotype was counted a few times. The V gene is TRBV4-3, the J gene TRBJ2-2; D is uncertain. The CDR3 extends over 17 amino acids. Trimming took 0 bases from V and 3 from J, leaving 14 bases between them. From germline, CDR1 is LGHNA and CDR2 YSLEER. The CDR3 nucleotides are TGCGCCAGCAGCCAAGATATAGGCGAATGGGACACCGGGGAGCTGTTTTTT. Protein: CASSQDIGEWDTGELFF.

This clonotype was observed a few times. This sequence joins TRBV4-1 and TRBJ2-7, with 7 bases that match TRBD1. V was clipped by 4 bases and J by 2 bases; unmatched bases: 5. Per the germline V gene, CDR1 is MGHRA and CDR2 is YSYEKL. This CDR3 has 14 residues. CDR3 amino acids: CASSPQTGTYEQYF. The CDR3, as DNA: TGCGCCAGCAGCCCCCAGACAGGGACCTACGAGCAGTACTTC.

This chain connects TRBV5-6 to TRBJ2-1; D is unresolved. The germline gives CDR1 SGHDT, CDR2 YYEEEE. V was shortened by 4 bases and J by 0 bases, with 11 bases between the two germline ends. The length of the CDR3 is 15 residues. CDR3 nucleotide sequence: TGTGCCAGCAGCCTTAGACCGAGCTCCTACAATGAGCAGTTCTTC. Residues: CASSLRPSSYNEQFF.

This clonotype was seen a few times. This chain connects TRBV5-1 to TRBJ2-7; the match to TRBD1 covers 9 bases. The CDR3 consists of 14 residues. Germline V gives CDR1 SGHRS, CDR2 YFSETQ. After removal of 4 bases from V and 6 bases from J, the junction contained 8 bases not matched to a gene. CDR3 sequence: CASSPGTGTIEQYF. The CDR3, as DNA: TGCGCCAGCAGCCCTGGGACAGGGACCATCGAGCAGTACTTC.

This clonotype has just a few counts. CDR3 sequence: CASSRLGGQETQYF. The DNA of the CDR3 is TGTGCCAGCAGTCGATTGGGGGGACAAGAGACCCAGTACTTC. The rearrangement links TRBV27 to TRBJ2-5, with a weak D call TRBD2 (6 bases). CDR1 and CDR2 from the germline V gene are MNHEY and SMNVEV (reference sequence). The CDR3 is 14 amino acids. The ends were cut back, 5 bases at V and 2 bases at J, with 12 bases in the middle.

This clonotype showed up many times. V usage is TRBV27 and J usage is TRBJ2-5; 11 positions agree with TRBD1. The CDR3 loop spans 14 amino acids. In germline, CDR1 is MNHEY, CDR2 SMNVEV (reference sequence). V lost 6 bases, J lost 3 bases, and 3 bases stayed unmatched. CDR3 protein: CASSRTGGEETQYF. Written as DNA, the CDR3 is TGTGCCAGCAGCCGGACAGGGGGCGAAGAGACCCAGTACTTC.

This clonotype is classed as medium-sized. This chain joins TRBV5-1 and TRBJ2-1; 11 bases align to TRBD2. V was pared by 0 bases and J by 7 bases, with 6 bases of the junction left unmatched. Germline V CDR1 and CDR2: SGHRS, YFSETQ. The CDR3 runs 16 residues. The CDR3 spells CASSLEPSGRLNEQFF. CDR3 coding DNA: TGCGCCAGCAGCTTGGAGCCTAGCGGGAGGCTGAATGAGCAGTTCTTC.

The CDR3, as DNA: TGTGCCAGCAGCTCCCTCGCCGGACAGGGAGATCAGCCCCAGCATTTT. Protein product: CASSSLAGQGDQPQHF. This chain uses TRBV7-9 with TRBJ1-5; 8 bases agree with TRBD1. Trimming at V came to 4 bases and at J to 5 bases, leaving 10 bases not matched to a gene. The CDR3 sequence is 16 residues long. Germline V gene data show CDR1 as SEHNR and CDR2 as FQNEAQ (reference sequence). The variable domain in full, with the rest retrieved from reference TRBV7-9 and TRBJ1-5, is DTGVSQNPRHKITKRGQNVTFRCDPISEHNRLYWYRQTLGQGPEFLTYFQNEAQLEKSRLLSDRFSAERPKGSFSTLEIQRTEQGDSAMYLCASSSLAGQGDQPQHFGDGTRLSIL.

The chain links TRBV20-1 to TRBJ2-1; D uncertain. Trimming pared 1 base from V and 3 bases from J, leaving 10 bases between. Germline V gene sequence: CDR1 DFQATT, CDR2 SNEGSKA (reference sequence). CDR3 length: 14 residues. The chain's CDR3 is CSARVGPNYNEQFF. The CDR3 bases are TGCAGTGCTAGAGTCGGACCTAACTACAATGAGCAGTTCTTC.

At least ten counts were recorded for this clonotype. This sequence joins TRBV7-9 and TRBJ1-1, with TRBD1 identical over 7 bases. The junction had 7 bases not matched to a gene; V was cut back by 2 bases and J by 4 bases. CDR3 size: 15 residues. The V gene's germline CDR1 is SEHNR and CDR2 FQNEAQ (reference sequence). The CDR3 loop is CASSLSTGIRTEAFF. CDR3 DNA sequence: TGTGCCAGCAGCTTATCGACAGGGATACGCACTGAAGCTTTCTTT.

The CDR3 reads CASSLDNTGTEAFF. The CDR3 bases are TGTGCCAGCAGCTTAGACAACACTGGGACTGAAGCTTTCTTT. This chain joins TRBV7-6 and TRBJ1-1; D unclear. The CDR3 extends over 14 amino acids. Trimming shortened V by 1 base and J by 5 bases, and 11 bases separated the two germline ends. The germline CDR1 and CDR2 sequences are SGHVS and FNYEAQ.

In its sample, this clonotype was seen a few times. The CDR3 nucleotides read TGTGCCAGCAGCGGGTATCAGGGGGGTGAGCAGTTCTTC. This translates into CASSGYQGGEQFF. The gene calls are TRBV13 and TRBJ2-1, with D maybe TRBD1 (7 bases). Germline CDR1 PRHDT, CDR2 FYEKMQ (reference sequence). V was shortened by 5 bases and J by 9 bases, with 14 bases between the two germline ends. The CDR3 totals 13 residues.

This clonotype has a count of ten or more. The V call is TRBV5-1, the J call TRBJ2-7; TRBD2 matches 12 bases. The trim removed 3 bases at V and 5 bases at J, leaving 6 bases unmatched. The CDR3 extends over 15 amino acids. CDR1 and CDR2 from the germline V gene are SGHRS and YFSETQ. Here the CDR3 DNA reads TGCGCCAGCAGCTGGCTAGCGGGAGGGCCAAACGAGCAGTACTTC. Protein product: CASSWLAGGPNEQYF.

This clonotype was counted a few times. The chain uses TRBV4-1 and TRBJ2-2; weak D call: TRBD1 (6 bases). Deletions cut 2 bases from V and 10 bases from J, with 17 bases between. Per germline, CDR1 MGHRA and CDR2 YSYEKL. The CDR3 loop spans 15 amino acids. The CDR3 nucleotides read TGCGCCAGCAGCCAAATTCGCGCAGGGGATGCGGAGCTGTTTTTT. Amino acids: CASSQIRAGDAELFF.

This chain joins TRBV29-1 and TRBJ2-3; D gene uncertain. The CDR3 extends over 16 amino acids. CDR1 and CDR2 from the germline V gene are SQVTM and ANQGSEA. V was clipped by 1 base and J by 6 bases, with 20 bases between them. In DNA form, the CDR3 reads TGCAGCGTTGAAGTAGGGATCCCTCCCCGGCCGGATACGCAGTATTTT. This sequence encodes CSVEVGIPPRPDTQYF.

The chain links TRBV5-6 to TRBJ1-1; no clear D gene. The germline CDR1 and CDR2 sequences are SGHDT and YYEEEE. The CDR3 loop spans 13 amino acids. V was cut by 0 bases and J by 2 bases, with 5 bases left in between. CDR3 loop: CASSLGANTEAFF. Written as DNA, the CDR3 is TGTGCCAGCAGCTTGGGGGCAAACACTGAAGCTTTCTTT.

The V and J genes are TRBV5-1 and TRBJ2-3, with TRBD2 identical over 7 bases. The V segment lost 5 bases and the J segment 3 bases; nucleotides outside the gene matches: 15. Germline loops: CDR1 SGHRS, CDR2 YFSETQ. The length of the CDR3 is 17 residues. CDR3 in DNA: TGCGCCAGCAGTGTGGATGGCGGGGGACCCCGGACAGATACGCAGTATTTT. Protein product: CASSVDGGGPRTDTQYF.

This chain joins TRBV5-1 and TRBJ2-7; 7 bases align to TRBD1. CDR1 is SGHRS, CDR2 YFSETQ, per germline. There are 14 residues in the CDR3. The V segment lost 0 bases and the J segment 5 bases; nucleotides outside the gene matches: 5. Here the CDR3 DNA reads TGCGCCAGCAGCTTGGGTACAGGGGTCCACGAGCAGTACTTC. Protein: CASSLGTGVHEQYF. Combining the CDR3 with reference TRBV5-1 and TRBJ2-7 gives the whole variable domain KAGVTQTPRYLIKTRGQQVTLSCSPISGHRSVSWYQQTPGQGLQFLFEYFSETQRNKGNFPGRFSGRQFSNSRSEMNVSTLELGDSALYLCASSLGTGVHEQYFGPGTRLTVT.

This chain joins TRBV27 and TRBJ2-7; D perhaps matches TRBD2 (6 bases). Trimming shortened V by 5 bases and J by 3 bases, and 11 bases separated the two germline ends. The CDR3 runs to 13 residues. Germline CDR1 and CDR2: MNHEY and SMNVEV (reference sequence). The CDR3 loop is CASSTSWGYEQYF. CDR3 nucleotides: TGTGCCAGCAGTACTAGCTGGGGCTACGAGCAGTACTTC.

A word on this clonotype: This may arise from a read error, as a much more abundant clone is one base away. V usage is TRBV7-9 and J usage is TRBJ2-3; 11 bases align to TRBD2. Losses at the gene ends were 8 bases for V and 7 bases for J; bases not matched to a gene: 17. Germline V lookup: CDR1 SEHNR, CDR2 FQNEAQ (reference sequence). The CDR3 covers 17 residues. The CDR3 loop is CASGPTRLAGGENTQYF. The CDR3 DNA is TGTGCCAGCGGCCCAACCCGATTAGCGGGGGGGGAAAATACGCAGTATTTT.

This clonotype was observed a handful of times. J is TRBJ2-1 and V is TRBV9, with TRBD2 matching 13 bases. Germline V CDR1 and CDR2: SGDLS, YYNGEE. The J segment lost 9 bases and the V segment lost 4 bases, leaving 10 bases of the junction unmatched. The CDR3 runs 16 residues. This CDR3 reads CASSPRTSGSNGEQFF. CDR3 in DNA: TGTGCCAGCAGCCCCCGGACTAGCGGGAGTAACGGTGAGCAGTTCTTC.

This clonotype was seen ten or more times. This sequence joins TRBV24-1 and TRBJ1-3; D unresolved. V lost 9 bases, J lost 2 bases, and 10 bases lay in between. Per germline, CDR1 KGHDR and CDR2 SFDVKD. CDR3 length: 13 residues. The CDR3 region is CATRAGAGNTIYF. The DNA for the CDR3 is TGTGCCACCCGTGCGGGAGCTGGAAACACCATATATTTT.

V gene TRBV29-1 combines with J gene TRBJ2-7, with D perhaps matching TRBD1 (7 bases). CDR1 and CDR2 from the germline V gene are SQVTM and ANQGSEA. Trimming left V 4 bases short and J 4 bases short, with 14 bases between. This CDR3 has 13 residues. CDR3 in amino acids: CSVVWAGGYEQYF. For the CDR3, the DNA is TGCAGCGTTGTATGGGCAGGGGGGTACGAGCAGTACTTC.

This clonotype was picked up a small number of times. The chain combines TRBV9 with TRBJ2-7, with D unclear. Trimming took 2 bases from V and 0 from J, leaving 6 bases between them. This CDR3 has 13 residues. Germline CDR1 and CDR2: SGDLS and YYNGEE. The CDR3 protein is CASSVGISYEQYF. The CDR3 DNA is TGTGCCAGCAGCGTGGGAATCTCCTACGAGCAGTACTTC.

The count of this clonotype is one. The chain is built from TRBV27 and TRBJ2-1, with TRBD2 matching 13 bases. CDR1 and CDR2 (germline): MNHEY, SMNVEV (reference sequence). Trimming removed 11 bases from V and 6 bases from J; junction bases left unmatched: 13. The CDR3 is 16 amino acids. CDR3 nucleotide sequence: TGTGCCTCCTACCGTCGGACTAGCGGGGGAGGCAATGAGCAGTTCTTC. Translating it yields CASYRRTSGGGNEQFF.

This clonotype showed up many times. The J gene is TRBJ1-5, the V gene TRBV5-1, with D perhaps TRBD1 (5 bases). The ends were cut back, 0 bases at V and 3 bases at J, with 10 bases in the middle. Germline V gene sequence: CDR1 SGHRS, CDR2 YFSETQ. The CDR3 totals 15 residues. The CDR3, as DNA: TGCGCCAGCAGCTTGGGCACAGGAATCAATCAGCCCCAGCATTTT. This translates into CASSLGTGINQPQHF. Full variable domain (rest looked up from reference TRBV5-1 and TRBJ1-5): KAGVTQTPRYLIKTRGQQVTLSCSPISGHRSVSWYQQTPGQGLQFLFEYFSETQRNKGNFPGRFSGRQFSNSRSEMNVSTLELGDSALYLCASSLGTGINQPQHFGDGTRLSIL.

The CDR3 protein is CASSQGARMNTEAFF. CDR3 coding DNA: TGCGCCAGCAGCCAAGGGGCCCGAATGAACACTGAAGCTTTCTTT. The V and J genes are TRBV4-3 and TRBJ1-1, with D unresolved. Germline lookup yields CDR1 LGHNA and CDR2 YSLEER. Trimming removed 1 base at V and 0 bases at J, with 9 bases between. The length of the CDR3 is 15 residues.

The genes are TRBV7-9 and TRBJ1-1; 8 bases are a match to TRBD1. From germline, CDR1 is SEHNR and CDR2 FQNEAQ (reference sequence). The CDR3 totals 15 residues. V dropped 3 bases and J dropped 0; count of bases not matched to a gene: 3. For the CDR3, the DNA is TGTGCCAGCAGCTTCGGACAGGGATTGAACACTGAAGCTTTCTTT. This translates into CASSFGQGLNTEAFF.

The CDR3 here is CASSVAGTGNYGYTF. The CDR3 DNA follows: TGTGCCAGCAGCGTAGCCGGGACAGGGAATTATGGCTACACCTTC. This chain uses TRBV9 with TRBJ1-2, with 9 bases that match TRBD1. With V trimmed by 0 bases and J by 5 bases, 5 bases remained unmatched. Germline CDR1 is SGDLS and CDR2 is YYNGEE. The CDR3 has 15 residues.

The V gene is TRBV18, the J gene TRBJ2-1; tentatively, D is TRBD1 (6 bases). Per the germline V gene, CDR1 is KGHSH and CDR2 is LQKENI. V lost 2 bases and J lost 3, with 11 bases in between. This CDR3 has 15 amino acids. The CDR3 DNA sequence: TGTGCCAGCTCACCATCGGACAGCTTCTACAATGAGCAGTTCTTC. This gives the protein CASSPSDSFYNEQFF.